This T cell receptor beta chain was profiled in a study of blood T cell repertoires in COVID-19. How the authors handled the data: Estimates of nucleated cell counts were drawn from the amplification of reference gene primers. Method: immunoSEQ multiplex PCR; TCRdb's copy keeps in-frame clones and lacks some. V and J calls and clone size are copied from that table; D and trimming were computed from the DNA. The table shows about 230,000 clones, with 65% to 85% occurring only once. Germline assignment: CDR1 SGHNT and CDR2 YYREEE (reference sequence). This CDR3 comprises 15 residues. V lost 0 bases, J lost 10 bases, and 17 bases lay in between.

This chain links TRBV5-4 with TRBJ2-4, with D maybe TRBD2 (6 bases). Sequencing input: peripheral blood. The receptor's source is a man in his fifties with active or convalescent COVID-19. In DNA, the CDR3 is TGTGCCAGCAGCTTGGCTGGCCCCCTGGGGGGTATTCAGTACTTC. Residues: CASSLAGPLGGIQYF.